This TCR beta chain is drawn from a study of technical replicates of blood from a handful of donors. The assay was immunoSEQ multiplex PCR, and TCRdb's table has in-frame clones only and misses some. The data show more than 65,000 clones, approximately 96% seen once. Trimming shortened V by 7 bases and J by 3 bases, and 10 bases separated the two germline ends. This CDR3 is 12 amino acids long. Germline lookup yields CDR1 MNHEY and CDR2 SVGAGI. This clonotype was obtained from a human donor in good health. The rearrangement uses TRBV6-5 and TRBJ2-7; D unclear. Sample: T cells isolated from PBMCs. CDR3 protein: CASTNGNYEQYF. The CDR3 DNA sequence: TGTGCCAGCACGAACGGTAACTACGAGCAGTACTTC.